Described below is a single T cell receptor (beta chain) sequence and its context. These data come from a study of blood T cell repertoires in COVID-19. For the study at large: Researchers got acute and convalescent COVID-19 samples from the United States, Italy and Spain. The cDNA or gDNA used as material had been derived from T cells, B-cell-depleted T cells, or PBMCs.

Patients of the Seattle cohort, enrolled during active infection, were followed longitudinally. V lost 5 bases and J lost 0; bases outside the gene matches: 4. Per the germline V gene, CDR1 is SGHTA and CDR2 is FQGTGA. CDR3 length: 15 amino acids. Profiling relied on immunoSEQ multiplex PCR, and the TCRdb table lists in-frame clones only, not all of them. The data show 150,000 to 200,000 clones, with about 90% seen just once and around 4.6% held by the top ten. The V and J genes are TRBV7-3 and TRBJ2-3; 8 bases agree with TRBD1. The sample consisted of peripheral blood. The clonotype comes from a man aged 30 to 45 with COVID-19, enrolled during active disease. DNA for the CDR3: TGTGCCAGCAGCACCCGACAGGGGAGCACAGATACGCAGTATTTT. This encodes CASSTRQGSTDTQYF.